This T cell receptor beta chain originates from a study of T-cell reconstitution after alpha-beta-depleted transplantation in children. Study observations and caveats: The authors attributed T-cell counts and diversity one year after transplant mostly to newly produced T cells.

Unique molecular identifiers were used in preparing the TCRbeta library. From the PCR reads, TCRdb called clonotypes with MiXCR, one entry per CDR3 protein. Of 450,000 to 700,000 distinct CDR3 sequences detected, more than 20% appear once; the ten largest clones hold 30% to 40%. The sample holds a few counts of this clonotype. Its target is not known. The receptor was isolated from a boy under two years old with Wiskott-Aldrich syndrome, due to receive a stem cell transplant. This sample comprised PBMCs, obtained before TCRalphabeta/CD19-depleted stem cell transplant.

The CDR3 nucleotides read TGCGCCAGCAGCTTGGGTCTGGGAGCGGGGCCCCTGGTCTACAATGAGCAGTTCTTC. Translated: CASSLGLGAGPLVYNEQFF. The chain uses TRBV5-1 and TRBJ2-1, with 7 positions matching TRBD2. Per germline, CDR1 SGHRS and CDR2 YFSETQ. After removal of 0 bases from V and 3 bases from J, the junction contained 15 bases not matched to a gene. This CDR3 has 19 amino acids.